Listed here are 18 T cell receptor beta chains from one sample, sequenced in a study of shared clonotypes between healthy human individuals. The repertoire was sequenced with immunoSEQ multiplex PCR; TCRdb's copy has only in-frame clones and lacks some. The data hold 450,000 to 600,000 clones, with 70% to 85% observed a single time. The specimen sequenced was PBMCs. All receptors come from a woman in her thirties or forties in good health. Some clones in this sample may be carry-over from other donors' samples.

The chain combines TRBV5-4 with TRBJ2-1; the match to TRBD1 covers 11 bases. The CDR3 loop spans 13 amino acids. Per germline, CDR1 SGHNT and CDR2 YYREEE (reference sequence). V gave up 7 bases and J gave up 7 bases; unmatched junction bases: 4. As DNA, the CDR3 is TGTGCCAGCCAGGACAGGGGGCTAAATGAGCAGTTCTTC. It yields the protein CASQDRGLNEQFF.

DNA for the CDR3: TGTGCCATCAGTGAGTCGACCGGGGATGAGCAGTTCTTC. This codes for CAISESTGDEQFF. The J gene is TRBJ2-1, the V gene TRBV10-3, with TRBD2 as a possible D gene (5 bases). Per the germline V gene, CDR1 is ENHRY and CDR2 is SYGVKD. The CDR3 runs 13 residues. The V gene lost 0 bases and the J gene lost 8 bases, with 8 bases spanning the gap.

The chain employs TRBV5-1 and TRBJ2-5; 7 positions agree with TRBD2. V trimming: 3 bases; J trimming: 0 bases; junction bases outside the gene matches: 5. The germline CDR1 and CDR2 sequences are SGHRS and YFSETQ. CDR3 size: 15 residues. This chain's CDR3 is CASSSWGGDQETQYF. The DNA for the CDR3 is TGCGCCAGCAGCTCGTGGGGGGGTGACCAAGAGACCCAGTACTTC.

The rearrangement uses TRBV28 and TRBJ1-2, with D tentatively TRBD1 (6 bases). The CDR3 is made up of 12 amino acids. The germline CDR1 and CDR2 sequences are MDHEN and SYDVKM. V was clipped by 2 bases and J by 8 bases, with 9 bases between them. The CDR3 nucleotides read TGTGCCAGCAGTTTAGCAGGGGACGGCTACACCTTC. Translating it yields CASSLAGDGYTF.

This clone was counted only a few times. The V gene is TRBV7-9, the J gene TRBJ2-7; D not resolved. With 5 bases removed from V and 6 bases from J, the gap between germline ends came to 11 bases. Germline lookup yields CDR1 SEHNR and CDR2 FQNEAQ (reference sequence). The CDR3 runs 12 residues. Here the CDR3 DNA reads TGTGCCAGCAGCCTTCCCAAAGGCGAGCAGTACTTC. Amino acids: CASSLPKGEQYF.

J is TRBJ2-5 and V is TRBV7-2; D unclear. This CDR3 region has 15 residues. V dropped 2 bases and J dropped 4 bases, with 14 bases sitting between them. Looked up from germline, CDR1 is SGHTA and CDR2 is FQGNSA. The CDR3 DNA follows: TGTGCCAGCAGCTTATCCCGGGTAGTGTCAGAGACCCAGTACTTC. Translating it yields CASSLSRVVSETQYF.

The V and J genes are TRBV11-2 and TRBJ1-4; 7 nucleotides agree with TRBD1. The CDR3 is 14 residues long. V trimming: 3 bases; J trimming: 4 bases; junction bases outside the gene matches: 2. Germline V gene sequence: CDR1 SGHAT, CDR2 FQNNGV. CDR3 protein: CASSFDRVNEKLFF. The CDR3 region has the DNA TGTGCCAGCAGCTTCGACAGGGTTAATGAAAAACTGTTTTTT.

The J gene is TRBJ2-3, the V gene TRBV5-6; D call uncertain. CDR3 length: 11 residues. Germline loops: CDR1 SGHDT, CDR2 YYEEEE. Trimming pared 4 bases from V and 5 bases from J, leaving 5 bases between. The CDR3 nucleotides read TGTGCCAGCAGCCGAGTAGATACGCAGTATTTT. Its translation: CASSRVDTQYF.

V usage is TRBV29-1 and J usage is TRBJ1-2; D remains unclear. This CDR3 has 12 residues. Germline V gene data show CDR1 as SQVTM and CDR2 as ANQGSEA. V dropped 3 bases and J dropped 8 bases, with 13 bases sitting between them. The CDR3 loop is CSVDLQVGGYTF. The CDR3 nucleotides read TGCAGCGTTGACTTGCAGGTCGGCGGCTACACCTTC.

The chain combines TRBV5-1 with TRBJ1-1, with 9 nucleotides matching TRBD1. Germline V gives CDR1 SGHRS, CDR2 YFSETQ. The J segment lost 0 bases and the V segment lost 4 bases, leaving 7 bases of the junction unmatched. The length of the CDR3 is 16 residues. CDR3 in amino acids: CASSPGTGSLNTEAFF. CDR3 in DNA: TGCGCCAGCAGCCCAGGGACAGGGAGTTTGAACACTGAAGCTTTCTTT. Looking up the rest from reference TRBV5-1 and TRBJ1-1 gives the full variable domain: KAGVTQTPRYLIKTRGQQVTLSCSPISGHRSVSWYQQTPGQGLQFLFEYFSETQRNKGNFPGRFSGRQFSNSRSEMNVSTLELGDSALYLCASSPGTGSLNTEAFFGQGTRLTVV.

The J gene is TRBJ2-3, the V gene TRBV18; TRBD1 might be the D (6 bases). CDR1 is KGHSH and CDR2 is LQKENI in the germline V gene. The V and J ends lost 6 bases and 0 bases respectively, with 13 bases between them. The CDR3 has 15 amino acids. The CDR3 here is CASSIPGQSTDTQYF. The CDR3 coding sequence is TGTGCCAGCTCCATACCGGGACAAAGCACAGATACGCAGTATTTT.

This clone was picked up a small number of times. The chain is built from TRBV5-4 and TRBJ2-3; 9 bases agree with TRBD2. V shed 4 bases, J shed 8 bases, and the junction held 14 bases outside the gene matches. There are 16 residues in the CDR3. CDR1 SGHNT and CDR2 YYREEE come from the germline V gene (reference sequence). This chain's CDR3 is CASSPRVAGAGGTQYF. CDR3 sequence (DNA): TGTGCCAGCAGCCCCCGGGTAGCGGGGGCCGGGGGTACGCAGTATTTT.

In the case of this clone: This sample includes further DNA sequences coding for the same CDR3. The chain couples TRBV5-1 to TRBJ2-3; 8 positions agree with TRBD2. From germline, CDR1 is SGHRS and CDR2 YFSETQ. This CDR3 is 15 amino acids long. Trimming cost V 0 bases and J 3 bases; bases outside gene matches: 3. The CDR3 DNA reads as TGCGCCAGCAGCTTGGTGGCGGGAGGTACAGATACGCAGTATTTT. It codes for CASSLVAGGTDTQYF.

This clone was counted a single time. V and J are TRBV7-2 and TRBJ2-7, with a tentative D call TRBD1 (7 bases). Looked up from germline, CDR1 is SGHTA and CDR2 is FQGNSA. V lost 2 bases and J lost 3, with 11 bases in between. This CDR3 spans 14 amino acids. CDR3 region: CASSLQGGGYEQYF. CDR3 DNA: TGTGCCAGCAGCTTACAGGGGGGAGGCTACGAGCAGTACTTC.

This chain joins TRBV11-2 and TRBJ2-3; D is unresolved. Germline values: CDR1 SGHAT, CDR2 FQNNGV. The V end was cut by 2 bases, the J end by 0 bases, with 6 bases between. The CDR3 is 14 amino acids. As DNA, the CDR3 is TGTGCCAGCAGCTTACAGGCTAGCACAGATACGCAGTATTTT. Encoded protein: CASSLQASTDTQYF.

The chain joins TRBV28 to TRBJ2-7, with 8 bases matching TRBD1. J lost 4 bases, V lost 3 bases, and 11 bases had no gene match. This CDR3 has 16 residues. The germline CDR1 and CDR2 sequences are MDHEN and SYDVKM. The CDR3 DNA reads as TGTGCCAGCAGTTTGAGCCCCGGACAGGGATGGTACGAGCAGTACTTC. Protein: CASSLSPGQGWYEQYF.

V is TRBV6-6 and J is TRBJ2-2; no firm D call. The CDR3 extends over 15 amino acids. Germline-derived CDR1 and CDR2 are MNHNY and SVGAGI (reference sequence). Trimming pared 6 bases from V and 5 bases from J, leaving 16 bases between. CDR3 nucleotide sequence: TGTGCCAGCAGCCCATATTTACCGCAGACCGGGGAGCTGTTTTTT. Amino acids: CASSPYLPQTGELFF.

V gene TRBV2 combines with J gene TRBJ2-5; TRBD2 agrees at 11 bases. Germline-derived CDR1 and CDR2 are SNHLY and FYNNEI. This CDR3 contains 15 residues. The J segment lost 2 bases and the V segment lost 4 bases, leaving 3 bases of the junction unmatched. Here the CDR3 DNA reads TGTGCCAGCAGTGGGGGACTAGCGGTACAAGAGACCCAGTACTTC. Amino acids: CASSGGLAVQETQYF.